A single TCR beta chain is shown here with its context. The CDR3 is 16 residues long. The ends lost 1 base at V and 9 bases at J; junction bases unmatched: 8. Per germline, CDR1 MGHRA and CDR2 YSYEKL. In the original analysis: From reference gene primer amplification, estimates of nucleated cell counts were derived. The assay was immunoSEQ multiplex PCR, and TCRdb's table has in-frame clones only and misses some. The V and J calls and clone size are taken from that table; D and trimming were inferred from the DNA. This table has hundreds of thousands of clones, 70% to 90% appearing once. The sample originates from a study of blood T cell repertoires in COVID-19. Study as a whole: COVID-19 samples collected from the United States, Italy and Spain covered acute and convalescent phases. Sources were T cells, B-cell-depleted T cells, or PBMCs; the material itself was cDNA or gDNA.

The TCR sequence derives from a middle-aged man with acute or convalescent COVID-19. The specimen was peripheral blood. The V and J genes are TRBV4-1 and TRBJ2-1; 11 nucleotides match TRBD2. The CDR3 nucleotides are TGCGCCAGCAGCCAAGTAACTAGCGGGAGTAAGGGTGAGCAGTTCTTC. Translation: CASSQVTSGSKGEQFF.